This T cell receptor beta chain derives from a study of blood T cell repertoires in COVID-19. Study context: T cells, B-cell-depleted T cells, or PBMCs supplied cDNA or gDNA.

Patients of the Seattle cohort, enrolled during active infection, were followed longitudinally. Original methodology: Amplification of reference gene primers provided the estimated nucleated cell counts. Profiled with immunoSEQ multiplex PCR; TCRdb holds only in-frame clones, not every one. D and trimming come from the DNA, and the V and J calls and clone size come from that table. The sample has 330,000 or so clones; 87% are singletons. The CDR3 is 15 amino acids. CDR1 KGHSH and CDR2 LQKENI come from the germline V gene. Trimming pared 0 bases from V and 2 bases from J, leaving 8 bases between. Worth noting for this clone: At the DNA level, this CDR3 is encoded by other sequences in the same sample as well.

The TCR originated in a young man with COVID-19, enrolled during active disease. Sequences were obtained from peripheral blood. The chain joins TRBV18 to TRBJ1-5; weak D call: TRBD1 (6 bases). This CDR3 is CASSPPGGGNQPQHF. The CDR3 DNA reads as TGTGCCAGCTCACCACCAGGGGGTGGCAATCAGCCCCAGCATTTT.